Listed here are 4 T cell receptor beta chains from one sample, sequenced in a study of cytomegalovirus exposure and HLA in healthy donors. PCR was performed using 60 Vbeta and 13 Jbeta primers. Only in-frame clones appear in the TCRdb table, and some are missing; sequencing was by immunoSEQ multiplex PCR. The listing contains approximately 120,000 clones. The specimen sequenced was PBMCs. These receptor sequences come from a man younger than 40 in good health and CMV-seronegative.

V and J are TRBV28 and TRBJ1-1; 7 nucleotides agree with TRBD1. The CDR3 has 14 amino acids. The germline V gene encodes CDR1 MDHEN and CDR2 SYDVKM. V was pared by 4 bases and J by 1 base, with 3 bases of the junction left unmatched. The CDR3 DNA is TGTGCCAGCAGTTACGGGACAGAGAACACTGAAGCTTTCTTT. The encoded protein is CASSYGTENTEAFF.

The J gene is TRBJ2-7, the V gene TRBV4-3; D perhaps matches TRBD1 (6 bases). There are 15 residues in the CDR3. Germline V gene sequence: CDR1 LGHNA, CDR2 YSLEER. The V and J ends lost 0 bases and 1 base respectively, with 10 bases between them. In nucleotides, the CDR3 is TGCGCCAGCAGCCAAGACTGGACAGTTTCCTACGAGCAGTACTTC. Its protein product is CASSQDWTVSYEQYF.

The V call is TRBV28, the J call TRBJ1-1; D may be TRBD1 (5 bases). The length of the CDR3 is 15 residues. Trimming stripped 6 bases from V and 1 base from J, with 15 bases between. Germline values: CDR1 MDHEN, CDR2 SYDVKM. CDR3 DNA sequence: TGTGCCAGCAGGGCCTTGGACGGGGGGAACACTGAAGCTTTCTTT. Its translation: CASRALDGGNTEAFF.

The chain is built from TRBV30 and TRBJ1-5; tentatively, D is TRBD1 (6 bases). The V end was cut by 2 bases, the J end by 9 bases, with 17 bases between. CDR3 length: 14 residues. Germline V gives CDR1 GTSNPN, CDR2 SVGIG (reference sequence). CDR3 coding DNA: TGTGCCTGGAGTCGAGGGTTACAGGGCCGGCCCCAGCATTTT. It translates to CAWSRGLQGRPQHF.